What follows is one T cell receptor (beta chain) and its context. In this sample, this clonotype turned up many times. The antigen it binds to is not known. Base qualities were left out, and no much larger clone turns up one base away. These data come from a study of T-cell reconstitution after alpha-beta-depleted transplantation in children (dated by TCRdb to the mid-2010s). Turning to the overall study: T-cell immune reconstitution after TCRalphabeta/CD19-depleted allogeneic hematopoietic cell transplantation in children was quantitatively tracked in the study by means of TCR repertoire profiling.

V loses 4 bases, J loses 3 bases, and the germline ends lie 15 bases apart. CDR1 and CDR2 are read off the germline V gene as SGHTA and FQGNSA. The cysteine opens and the phenylalanine closes a CDR3 of 15 amino acids. The sequence is cut down to CDR3 DNA, 45 bases in frame from base 1. The library was generated by PCR. Sequenced using an Illumina HiSeq 2500. TCR libraries were prepared with molecular barcoding, using unique molecular identifiers to normalize TCRbeta repertoire quantification. The public reads were reprocessed in TCRdb via fastp at Q25 and MiXCR, keeping in-frame beta chains. Identical CDR3 proteins give one entry, which carries the most common genes and DNA. Recorded for this sample are 600,000 to 700,000 distinct CDR3 sequences; approximately 15% of them occurred a single time. 1.1% of the sample is in the top ten clones.

The receptor chain draws on TRBV7-2 and TRBJ2-5; the D region possibly corresponds to TRBD2 (6 bases align). Sequenced here: PBMCs from the stem cell graft donor, sampled from the stem cell graft. The receptor was derived from a human donor who donated a stem cell graft to a child with acute myeloid leukemia. At the DNA level, the sequence is TGTGCCAGCAGCTCCCTGGGGGGTCCCGAAGAGACCCAGTACTTC. Its protein product is CASSSLGGPEETQYF.